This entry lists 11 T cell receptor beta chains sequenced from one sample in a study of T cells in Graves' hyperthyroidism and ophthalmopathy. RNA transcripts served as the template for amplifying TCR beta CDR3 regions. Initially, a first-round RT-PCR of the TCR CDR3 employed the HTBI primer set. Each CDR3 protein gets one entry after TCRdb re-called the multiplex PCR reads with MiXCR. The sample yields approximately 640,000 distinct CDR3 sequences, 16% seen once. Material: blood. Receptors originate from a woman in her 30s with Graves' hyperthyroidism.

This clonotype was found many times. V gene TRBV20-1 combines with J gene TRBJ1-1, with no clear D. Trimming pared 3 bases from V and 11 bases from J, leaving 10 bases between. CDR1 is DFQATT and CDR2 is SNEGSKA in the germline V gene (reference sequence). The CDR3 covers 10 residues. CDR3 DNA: TGCAGTGCTAGTTTGGGGAGCGCTTTCTTT. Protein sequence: CSASLGSAFF.

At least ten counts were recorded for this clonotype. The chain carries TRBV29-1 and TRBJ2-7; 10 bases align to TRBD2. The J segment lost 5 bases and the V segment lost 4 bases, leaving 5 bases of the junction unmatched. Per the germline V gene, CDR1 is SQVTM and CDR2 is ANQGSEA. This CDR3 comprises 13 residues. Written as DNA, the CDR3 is TGCAGCGTTGTGGCTCTAGCGGGGGACGAGCAGTACTTC. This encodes CSVVALAGDEQYF.

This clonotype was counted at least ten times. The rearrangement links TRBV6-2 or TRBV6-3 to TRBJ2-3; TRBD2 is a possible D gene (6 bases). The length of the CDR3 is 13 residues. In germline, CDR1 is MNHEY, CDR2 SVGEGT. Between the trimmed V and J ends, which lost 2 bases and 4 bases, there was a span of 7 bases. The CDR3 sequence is CASSYAGPDTQYF. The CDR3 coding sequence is TGTGCCAGCAGTTACGCGGGACCAGATACGCAGTATTTT.

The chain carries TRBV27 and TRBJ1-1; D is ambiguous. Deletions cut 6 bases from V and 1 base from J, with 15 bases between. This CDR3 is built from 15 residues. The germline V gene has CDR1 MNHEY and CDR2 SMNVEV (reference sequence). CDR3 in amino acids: CASRDDMARNTEAFF. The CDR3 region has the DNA TGTGCCAGCAGGGACGATATGGCACGGAACACTGAAGCTTTCTTT.

The CDR3 loop reads CASSPRSSLNEQFF. The CDR3 DNA reads TGTGCCAGCAGCCCCAGGTCTTCTTTAAATGAGCAGTTCTTC. This chain uses TRBV13 with TRBJ2-1; D gene unclear. Trimming took 5 bases from V and 7 from J, leaving 15 bases between them. This CDR3 spans 14 amino acids. CDR1 is PRHDT, CDR2 FYEKMQ, per germline (reference sequence).

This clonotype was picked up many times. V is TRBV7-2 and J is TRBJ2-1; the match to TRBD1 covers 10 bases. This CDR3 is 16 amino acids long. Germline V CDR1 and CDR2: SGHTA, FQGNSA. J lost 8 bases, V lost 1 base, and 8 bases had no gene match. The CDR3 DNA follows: TGTGCCAGCAGCTTAGTTTCGACAGGGGGCGCTCATGAGCAGTTCTTC. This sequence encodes CASSLVSTGGAHEQFF. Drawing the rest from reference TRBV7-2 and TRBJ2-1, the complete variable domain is GAGVSQSPSNKVTEKGKDVELRCDPISGHTALYWYRQSLGQGLEFLIYFQGNSAPDKSGLPSDRFSAERTGGSVSTLTIQRTQQEDSAVYLCASSLVSTGGAHEQFFGPGTRLTVL.

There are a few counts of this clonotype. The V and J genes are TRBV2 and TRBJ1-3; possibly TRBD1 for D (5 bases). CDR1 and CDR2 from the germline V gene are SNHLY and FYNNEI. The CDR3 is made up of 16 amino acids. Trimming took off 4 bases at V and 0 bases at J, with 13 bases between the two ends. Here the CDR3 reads CASSAGQGDSGNTIYF. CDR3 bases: TGTGCCAGCAGTGCCGGGCAGGGAGACTCTGGAAACACCATATATTTT.

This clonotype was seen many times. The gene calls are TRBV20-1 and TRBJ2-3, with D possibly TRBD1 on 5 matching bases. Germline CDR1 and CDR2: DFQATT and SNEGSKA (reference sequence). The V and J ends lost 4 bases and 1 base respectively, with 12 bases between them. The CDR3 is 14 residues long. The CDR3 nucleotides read TGCAGTGCTAAAATTGAGACAGGCACAGATACGCAGTATTTT. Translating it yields CSAKIETGTDTQYF.

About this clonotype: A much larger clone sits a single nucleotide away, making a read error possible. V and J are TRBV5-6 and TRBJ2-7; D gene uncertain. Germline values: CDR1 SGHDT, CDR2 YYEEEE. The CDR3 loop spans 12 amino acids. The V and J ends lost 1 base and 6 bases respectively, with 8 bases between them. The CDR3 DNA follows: TGTGCCAGCAGCTTGACGGCCGGCGAGCAGTACTTC. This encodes CASSLTAGEQYF.

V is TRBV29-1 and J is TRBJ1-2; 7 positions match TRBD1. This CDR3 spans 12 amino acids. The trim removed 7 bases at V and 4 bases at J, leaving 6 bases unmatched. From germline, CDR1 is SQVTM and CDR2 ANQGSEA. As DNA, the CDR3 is TGCAGCGCTTACAGGGGTGGCTATGGCTACACCTTC. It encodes CSAYRGGYGYTF. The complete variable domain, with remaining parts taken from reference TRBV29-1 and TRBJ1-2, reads SAVISQKPSRDICQRGTSLTIQCQVDSQVTMMFWYRQQPGQSLTLIATANQGSEATYESGFVIDKFPISRPNLTFSTLTVSNMSPEDSSIYLCSAYRGGYGYTFGSGTRLTVV.

The CDR3 spells CSASLADEQYF. The DNA for the CDR3 is TGCAGTGCTAGTTTGGCGGACGAGCAGTACTTC. The chain is built from TRBV20-1 and TRBJ2-7, with unresolved D. V was shortened by 3 bases and J by 5 bases, with 8 bases between the two germline ends. Germline CDR1 and CDR2: DFQATT and SNEGSKA (reference sequence). The CDR3 consists of 11 residues.